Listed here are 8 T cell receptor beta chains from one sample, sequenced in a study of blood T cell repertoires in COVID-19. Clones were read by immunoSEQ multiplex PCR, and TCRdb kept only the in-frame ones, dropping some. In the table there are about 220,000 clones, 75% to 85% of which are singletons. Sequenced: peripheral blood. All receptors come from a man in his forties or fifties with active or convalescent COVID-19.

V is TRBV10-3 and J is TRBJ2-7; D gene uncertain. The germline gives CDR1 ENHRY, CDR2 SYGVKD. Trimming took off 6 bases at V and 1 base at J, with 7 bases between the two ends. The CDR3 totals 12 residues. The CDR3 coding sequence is TGTGCCATCAGGGGCCGGTCCTACGAGCAGTACGTC. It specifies CAIRGRSYEQYV.

DNA of the CDR3: TGTGCCAGTAGTATACCGACAGCCCGGCTAGCGGTAGGGAATGAGCAGTTCTTC. Translating gives CASSIPTARLAVGNEQFF. The chain combines TRBV19 with TRBJ2-1, with TRBD2 matching 7 bases. The germline V gene has CDR1 LNHDA and CDR2 SQIVND (reference sequence). The V segment lost 2 bases and the J segment 7 bases; nucleotides outside the gene matches: 17. This CDR3 region has 18 residues.

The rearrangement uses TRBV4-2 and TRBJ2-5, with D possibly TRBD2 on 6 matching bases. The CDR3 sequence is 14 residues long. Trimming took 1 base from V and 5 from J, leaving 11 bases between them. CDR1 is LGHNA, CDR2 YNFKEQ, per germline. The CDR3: CASSQGNGGETQYF. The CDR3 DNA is TGTGCCAGCAGCCAAGGAAATGGAGGGGAGACCCAGTACTTC.

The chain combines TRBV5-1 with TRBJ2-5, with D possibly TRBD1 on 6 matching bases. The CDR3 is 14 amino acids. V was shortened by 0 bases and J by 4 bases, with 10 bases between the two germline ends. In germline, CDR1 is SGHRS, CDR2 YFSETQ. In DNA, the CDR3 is TGCGCCAGCAGCTTGGCTGGCAGGGGAGAGACCCAGTACTTC. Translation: CASSLAGRGETQYF.

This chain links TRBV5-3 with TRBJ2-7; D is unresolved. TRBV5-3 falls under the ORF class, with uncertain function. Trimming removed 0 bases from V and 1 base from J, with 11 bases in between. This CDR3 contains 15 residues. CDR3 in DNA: TGTGCCAGAAGCTTGGCCAGCGAGCCGTCCTACGAGCAGTACTTC. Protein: CARSLASEPSYEQYF.

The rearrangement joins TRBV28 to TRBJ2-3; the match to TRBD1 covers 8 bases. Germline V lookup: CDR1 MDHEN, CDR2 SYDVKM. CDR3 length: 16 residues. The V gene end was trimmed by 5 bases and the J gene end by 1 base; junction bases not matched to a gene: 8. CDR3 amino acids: CASSPDRGRGTDTQYF. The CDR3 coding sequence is TGTGCCAGCAGTCCTGACAGGGGTCGGGGCACAGATACGCAGTATTTT.

The CDR3 sequence: CASSHSGSMNTEAFF. The DNA for the CDR3 is TGTGCCAGCAGTCATTCGGGGTCCATGAACACTGAAGCTTTCTTT. V is TRBV27 and J is TRBJ1-1; unclear D gene. V lost 5 bases and J 0 bases, leaving 13 bases between the germline ends. The CDR3 extends over 15 amino acids. Germline CDR1 MNHEY, CDR2 SMNVEV (reference sequence).

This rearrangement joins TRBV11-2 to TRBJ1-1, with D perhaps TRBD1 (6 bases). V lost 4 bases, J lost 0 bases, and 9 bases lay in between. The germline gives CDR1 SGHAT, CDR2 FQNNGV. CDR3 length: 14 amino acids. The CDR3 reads CASSSQGMNTEAFF. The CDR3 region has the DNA TGTGCCAGCAGCTCACAGGGTATGAACACTGAAGCTTTCTTT. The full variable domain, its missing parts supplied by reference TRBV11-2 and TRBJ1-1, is EAGVAQSPRYKIIEKRQSVAFWCNPISGHATLYWYQQILGQGPKLLIQFQNNGVVDDSQLPKDRFSAERLKGVDSTLKIQPAKLEDSAVYLCASSSQGMNTEAFFGQGTRLTVV.